The T cell receptor (beta chain) under discussion was sequenced for a study of shared T cell receptors in the human thymus (dated by TCRdb to the early 2020s). Broadly, across the study: The study examined how self-reactive, shared T-cell receptor alpha chains are generated in the human thymus.

For CDR1 and CDR2, the germline V gene (reference sequence) lists MNHEY and SMNVEV. V is pruned by 8 bases and J by 4 bases, leaving 7 bases of the junction without a gene match. The CDR3 holds 14 amino acids from the cysteine to the phenylalanine. The entry retains the CDR3 DNA only, 42 bases that are in frame from base 1. With regard to this clone: Its target antigen remains unknown. Base quality data are lacking; no much larger clone is found one base away.

The library relied on the immunoSEQ multiplex PCR assay. The clones in this table, taken by TCRdb from immuneACCESS, are in-frame only. Not every clone is retained; where verified, under half of the shortfall comes from an unresolved V gene, and the cause of the rest is unknown. The sample table shows just under 550,000 clones, and 75% to 80% are seen once. The top ten constitute approximately 0.013% of the sample. The same data also contributed to another study, on human thymus T cells. Per the second study: In Finland, the donors were immunologically healthy infants who were having open corrective cardiac surgery for congenital heart defects. Thymus tissue was collected as surgical resects that were removed during corrective cardiac surgery. Biased V and J gene segment usage appeared to be present in both thymic and peripheral blood repertoires. The related research found that thymic TCR repertoires overlapped highly between unrelated individuals. The study described the TCR alpha and beta repertoires in roughly 8 infant thymus samples and a few matching peripheral blood samples. The cohort included several male and two female infants, with donor ages spanning 7 to 244 days. After being mechanically released from the tissue, thymocytes were kept at -70 degrees C in pellets of about 8.5-34 million cells. Genomic DNA was extracted from frozen cell pellets with a QIAsymphony instrument. TCRB and TCRAD loci were amplified from a standardized quantity of quality-controlled genomic DNA using the immunoSEQ multiplex PCR assay. The amplicons spanned the V(D)J region and were long enough to cover the CDR3 and allow V and J genes to be identified. Through the commercial immunoSEQ service, the amplicons were sequenced on an Illumina platform. Primer bias and sequencing errors were corrected as previously described, and TCRAD and TCRB were defined on the basis of the IMGT database. immunoSEQ Analyzer 3.0 and VDJTools were used for repertoire analysis, which covered basic statistics, V/J segment usage, diversity estimates, rarefaction and pairwise overlap. Diversity was estimated with Chao1, ChaoE, Efron-Thisted, Shannon and inverse Simpson indices, and also on datasets down-sampled to the smallest sample. Repertoire overlap was assessed by strict matching of CDR3 nucleotide sequence, V gene and J gene, and clustering was done by Jaccard-based multidimensional scaling. On average, thymus samples gave 750,000 to 950,000 unique TCRB clonotypes, whereas blood samples gave roughly 80,000.

Sequenced material: thymocytes. The chain was built from TRBV27 and TRBJ2-5; TRBD1 lines up with 10 middle nucleotides. The receptor was isolated from a boy in the first two years of life with a congenital heart defect. Donor details come from another sample of the same person, matched by shared clones. The bases read TGTGCCAGCGCCTGGACAGGGGGTCGAGAGACCCAGTACTTC. Translation gives CASAWTGGRETQYF.